Shown below are 18 T cell receptor beta chains from a single sample sequenced in a study of blood T cell repertoires in COVID-19. This table comes from immunoSEQ multiplex PCR, and its TCRdb copy is limited to in-frame clones, with some not included. The sample carries some 220,000 clones, 88% recorded once. Sample: PBMCs or T cells enriched from blood (not recorded which). The receptor source for this set is a woman in her twenties or thirties who had recovered from COVID-19.

CDR3: CSVEPLTGWYGYTF. The CDR3 nucleotides are TGCAGCGTTGAACCGTTGACAGGGTGGTATGGCTACACCTTC. This chain links TRBV29-1 with TRBJ1-2, with 7 bases that match TRBD1. Germline trimming cut 2 bases from V and 5 bases from J; bases unmatched to any gene: 8. This CDR3 spans 14 amino acids. Germline loops: CDR1 SQVTM, CDR2 ANQGSEA.

This clone appeared once. The rearrangement joins TRBV6-2 or TRBV6-3 to TRBJ2-7, with TRBD1 matching 7 bases. The CDR3 is made up of 16 amino acids. Losses at the gene ends were 0 bases for V and 4 bases for J; bases not matched to a gene: 9. The germline V gene has CDR1 MNHEY and CDR2 SVGEGT. The CDR3 DNA reads as TGTGCCAGCAGTTACTCGTTTCCGGGACAGACATACGAGCAGTACTTC. It specifies CASSYSFPGQTYEQYF.

The rearrangement links TRBV6-5 to TRBJ2-3; a possible D gene is TRBD2 (6 bases). This CDR3 spans 16 amino acids. V lost 4 bases and J lost 4, with 18 bases in between. Germline CDR1 is MNHEY and CDR2 is SVGAGI. CDR3: CASSSGRRGFADTQYF. In nucleotides, the CDR3 is TGTGCCAGCAGTTCAGGTCGTCGGGGGTTCGCAGATACGCAGTATTTT.

This chain connects TRBV15 to TRBJ2-5; tentative D call: TRBD1 (6 bases). Trimming stripped 3 bases from V and 5 bases from J, with 19 bases between. This CDR3 has 16 residues. CDR1 and CDR2 (germline): LNHNV, YYDKDF (reference sequence). CDR3 region: CATSSPITGQGETQYF. CDR3 DNA: TGTGCCACCAGCAGTCCGATAACAGGGCAGGGCGAGACCCAGTACTTC.

The gene calls are TRBV7-9 and TRBJ1-5; D possibly corresponds to TRBD1 (5 bases). The CDR3 has 15 residues. With 5 bases removed from V and 2 bases from J, the gap between germline ends came to 13 bases. The germline V gene encodes CDR1 SEHNR and CDR2 FQNEAQ (reference sequence). CDR3: CASSPAGVGNQPQHF. The CDR3 DNA reads as TGTGCCAGCAGCCCAGCGGGGGTGGGCAATCAGCCCCAGCATTTT. Drawing the rest from reference TRBV7-9 and TRBJ1-5, the complete variable domain is DTGVSQNPRHKITKRGQNVTFRCDPISEHNRLYWYRQTLGQGPEFLTYFQNEAQLEKSRLLSDRFSAERPKGSFSTLEIQRTEQGDSAMYLCASSPAGVGNQPQHFGDGTRLSIL.

The V call is TRBV5-1, the J call TRBJ2-7; D might be TRBD1 (5 bases). Germline CDR1 is SGHRS and CDR2 is YFSETQ. The length of the CDR3 is 13 residues. Trimming removed 7 bases from V and 6 bases from J, with 17 bases in between. This chain's CDR3 is CASFGGNQGEQYF. CDR3 sequence (DNA): TGCGCCAGCTTCGGTGGCAACCAGGGCGAGCAGTACTTC.

The chain carries TRBV5-5 and TRBJ2-3, with 7 bases lining up with TRBD2. The CDR3 is 16 amino acids. Germline-derived CDR1 and CDR2 are SGHKS and YYEKEE (reference sequence). After removal of 4 bases from V and 2 bases from J, the junction contained 10 bases not matched to a gene. CDR3 in DNA: TGTGCCAGCAGCAATCCCCGGGGGGAGTACACAGATACGCAGTATTTT. Its translation is CASSNPRGEYTDTQYF.

The V and J genes are TRBV11-1 and TRBJ1-6; no clear D. CDR1 and CDR2 (germline): SGHAT, FQDESV (reference sequence). This CDR3 is 15 amino acids long. The ends were cut back, 5 bases at V and 6 bases at J, with 14 bases in the middle. The chain's CDR3 is CASSGLGGFNSPLHF. CDR3 DNA: TGTGCCAGCAGCGGGCTCGGAGGATTTAATTCACCCCTCCACTTT.

V is TRBV19 and J is TRBJ1-2; 9 bases are a match to TRBD1. CDR1 LNHDA and CDR2 SQIVND come from the germline V gene (reference sequence). The CDR3 is 13 residues long. CDR3 amino acids: CAIDRGGHRGYTF. In DNA, the CDR3 is TGTGCAATCGACAGGGGGGGACATCGGGGCTACACCTTC.

This chain uses TRBV3-1 (or the pseudogene TRBV3-2) with TRBJ2-7, with D tentatively TRBD1 (5 bases). CDR3 length: 15 amino acids. Germline V CDR1 and CDR2: LGHDT, YNNKEL (reference sequence). Trimming left V 1 base short and J 7 bases short, with 17 bases between. The DNA of the CDR3 is TGTGCCAGCAGCCAAGGGCCGGTGGGGCGTTGGGAGCAGTACTTC. This gives the protein CASSQGPVGRWEQYF.

This clone was observed once. The J gene is TRBJ2-5, the V gene TRBV18, with TRBD2 identical over 8 bases. The CDR3 is 14 amino acids. The J segment lost 4 bases and the V segment lost 3 bases, leaving 4 bases of the junction unmatched. The germline V gene encodes CDR1 KGHSH and CDR2 LQKENI. The CDR3 sequence is CASSPERGSETQYF. Here the CDR3 DNA reads TGTGCCAGCTCACCGGAGCGGGGGTCAGAGACCCAGTACTTC.

This clone appeared a few times. V usage is TRBV4-2 and J usage is TRBJ1-2; 9 bases agree with TRBD1. The V segment lost 4 bases and the J segment 7 bases; nucleotides outside the gene matches: 10. CDR1 and CDR2 from the germline V gene are LGHNA and YNFKEQ. The CDR3 loop spans 15 amino acids. CDR3 nucleotides: TGTGCCAGCAGCCCCATGTGGGACAGGGCCCTTGGCTACACCTTC. Translating it yields CASSPMWDRALGYTF.

The chain joins TRBV4-1 to TRBJ1-2; D possibly corresponds to TRBD1 (5 bases). This CDR3 is 15 amino acids long. V shed 0 bases and J shed 4 bases, with 12 bases lying between them. Germline assignment: CDR1 MGHRA and CDR2 YSYEKL. The DNA of the CDR3 is TGCGCCAGCAGCCAAGATTCCCAGGGATTCTATGGCTACACCTTC. Translating gives CASSQDSQGFYGYTF.

This rearrangement joins TRBV5-1 to TRBJ1-2, with 8 bases aligning to TRBD1. Trimming cost V 4 bases and J 1 base; bases outside gene matches: 3. Germline CDR1 is SGHRS and CDR2 is YFSETQ. This CDR3 is built from 14 residues. The DNA for the CDR3 is TGCGCCAGCAGCCTGGACAGGGTTAACTATGGCTACACCTTC. Residues: CASSLDRVNYGYTF.

The gene calls are TRBV5-4 and TRBJ1-1, with 11 bases aligning to TRBD1. The CDR3 runs to 14 residues. Germline loops: CDR1 SGHNT, CDR2 YYREEE (reference sequence). J lost 5 bases, V lost 7 bases, and 7 bases had no gene match. CDR3 sequence (DNA): TGTGCCAGCGCTCAGGACAGGGGGCGAACTGAAGCTTTCTTT. Encoded protein: CASAQDRGRTEAFF.

This clone was found many times. V usage is TRBV25-1 and J usage is TRBJ2-2, with 7 nucleotides matching TRBD2. V lost 5 bases, J lost 8 bases, and 14 bases stayed unmatched. This CDR3 has 16 residues. Germline V gene sequence: CDR1 MGHDK, CDR2 SYGVNS. The CDR3: CASSLGLEIGVGELFF. CDR3 coding DNA: TGTGCCAGCAGTCTCGGACTAGAGATCGGTGTTGGGGAGCTGTTTTTT.

The chain links TRBV6-5 to TRBJ2-7; unclear D gene. Germline CDR1 MNHEY, CDR2 SVGAGI. The CDR3 is 14 amino acids. V gave up 5 bases and J gave up 3 bases, with 14 bases separating them. CDR3 sequence reads: CASSPSTPGYEQYF. The CDR3 coding sequence is TGTGCCAGCAGTCCCTCTACGCCGGGCTACGAGCAGTACTTC.

The chain employs TRBV4-1 and TRBJ2-1, with 12 bases aligning to TRBD2. Germline V gene data show CDR1 as MGHRA and CDR2 as YSYEKL. With V trimmed by 0 bases and J by 10 bases, 7 bases remained unmatched. This CDR3 has 16 residues. This chain's CDR3 is CASSQDRLAGGREQFF. CDR3 DNA sequence: TGCGCCAGCAGCCAAGATCGTCTAGCGGGGGGGCGAGAGCAGTTCTTC.